The 10 T cell receptor beta chains below were found in one sample sequenced in a study of OX40 agonist ivuxolimab in advanced cancers. Library prep was done by the immunoSEQ multiplex PCR assay. TCRdb took this table from immuneACCESS and kept in-frame rearrangements with V and J called. Such tables lack part of the clones; where checked against another copy, unresolved V genes explain under half of the gap, and the rest is unexplained. This sample is represented by about 89,000 clones; about 88% of them were singletons. More than 0.25% of the sample comes from the top ten. Sequenced here: CD4+ or CD8+ T cells sorted from blood, sampled in a trial of the OX40 agonist ivuxolimab. These TCRs come from an adult with an advanced solid tumor such as melanoma, head and neck, liver or kidney cancer.

This clone was recorded once. The rearrangement uses TRBV30 and TRBJ2-3, with D tentatively TRBD2 (6 bases). Per the germline V gene, CDR1 is GTSNPN and CDR2 is SVGIG (reference sequence). V lost 5 bases and J lost 4, with 13 bases in between. CDR3 size: 13 residues. The CDR3 DNA sequence: TGTGCCTGGGGGCAGAGGGAGGCAGATACGCAGTATTTT. Translating it yields CAWGQREADTQYF.

The chain combines TRBV7-2 with TRBJ2-7; D is undetermined. This CDR3 contains 15 residues. V was shortened by 3 bases and J by 3 bases, with 15 bases between the two germline ends. Germline values: CDR1 SGHTA, CDR2 FQGNSA. DNA for the CDR3: TGTGCCAGCAGCTTCCTGGGCCCCATGGGCTACGAGCAGTACTTC. This encodes CASSFLGPMGYEQYF.

This rearrangement joins TRBV7-2 to TRBJ2-2, with 9 nucleotides matching TRBD1. CDR1 is SGHTA, CDR2 FQGNSA, per germline. CDR3 size: 15 residues. Germline trimming cut 5 bases from V and 6 bases from J; bases unmatched to any gene: 7. CDR3 sequence reads: CASSPGTGFPGELFF. The CDR3 DNA reads as TGTGCCAGCAGCCCCGGGACAGGGTTCCCCGGGGAGCTGTTTTTT.

The chain has TRBV19 and TRBJ1-2, with unresolved D. Germline V gene sequence: CDR1 LNHDA, CDR2 SQIVND (reference sequence). V lost 4 bases and J 5 bases, leaving 8 bases between the germline ends. This CDR3 has 12 residues. The CDR3 DNA reads as TGTGCCAGTAGTACGCGGCAGTATGGCTACACCTTC. Protein product: CASSTRQYGYTF.

The chain carries TRBV6-4 and TRBJ2-3; no definite D call. Germline V gene data show CDR1 as MRHNA and CDR2 as SNTAGT. V was clipped by 4 bases and J by 6 bases, with 14 bases between them. There are 14 residues in the CDR3. The chain's CDR3 is CASSAGDSADTQYF. In DNA, the CDR3 is TGTGCCAGCAGTGCAGGCGACTCGGCGGATACGCAGTATTTT.

This clone was seen just once. The chain combines TRBV10-2 with TRBJ1-5, with D unresolved. Per germline, CDR1 WSHSY and CDR2 SAAADI. CDR3 length equals 15 residues. Trimming pared 0 bases from V and 5 bases from J, leaving 11 bases between. The CDR3 loop reads CASSESGRFHQPQHF. CDR3 sequence (DNA): TGCGCCAGCAGTGAGTCGGGGAGGTTTCATCAGCCCCAGCATTTT.

The genes are TRBV19 and TRBJ2-2; 10 nucleotides agree with TRBD1. The CDR3 consists of 19 residues. After removal of 6 bases from V and 0 bases from J, the junction contained 13 bases not matched to a gene. CDR1 is LNHDA, CDR2 SQIVND, per germline (reference sequence). This CDR3 reads CASRTGGGLRPSNTGELFF. The DNA of the CDR3 is TGTGCCAGTAGGACAGGGGGCGGACTGAGGCCCTCGAACACCGGGGAGCTGTTTTTT. Full variable domain (rest looked up from reference TRBV19 and TRBJ2-2): DGGITQSPKYLFRKEGQNVTLSCEQNLNHDAMYWYRQDPGQGLRLIYYSQIVNDFQKGDIAEGYSVSREKKESFPLTVTSAQKNPTAFYLCASRTGGGLRPSNTGELFFGEGSRLTVL.

This clone has just one count. The chain is built from TRBV10-1 and TRBJ1-2; D unresolved. Germline CDR1 reads WNHNN; CDR2 reads SYGVQD (reference sequence). The CDR3 loop spans 11 amino acids. With 7 bases removed from V and 1 base from J, the gap between germline ends came to 4 bases. Here the CDR3 reads CASISNYGYTF. For the CDR3, the DNA is TGCGCCAGCATCAGTAACTATGGCTACACCTTC.

The chain employs TRBV18 and TRBJ2-2; D remains unclear. Between the trimmed V and J ends, which lost 4 bases and 6 bases, there was a span of 9 bases. Germline CDR1 KGHSH, CDR2 LQKENI. The CDR3 extends over 13 amino acids. The CDR3 DNA follows: TGTGCCAGCTCACGGAATGGGGCCGGGGAGCTGTTTTTT. Translating it yields CASSRNGAGELFF.

This clone has only one observation. The rearrangement uses TRBV6-5 and TRBJ1-1; no definite D call. V gave up 6 bases and J gave up 4 bases, with 15 bases separating them. This CDR3 comprises 14 residues. Germline CDR1 MNHEY, CDR2 SVGAGI. CDR3 DNA sequence: TGTGCCAGCAGCCCAATCCTTGGCAGCACTGAAGCTTTCTTT. Its protein is CASSPILGSTEAFF.